A selection of T cell receptor beta chains follows, all from one sample in a study of blood T cell repertoires in COVID-19. TCRdb keeps only in-frame clones here, not all; method: immunoSEQ multiplex PCR. Of about 35,000 clones listed, roughly 86% are singletons. Material for sequencing was peripheral blood. Source of these receptors: a man of 80 years or more with active or convalescent COVID-19. CDR3s include the opening cysteine and the closing phenylalanine or tryptophan. Fields, in order: V gene, CDR3 length, clone size, J gene, D gene, CDR3 protein, CDR3 DNA. The D gene is left open where the match is weak. For some rows the clone size is stated as once, few or many, or as a class when expanded; others skip it.

TRBV4-1	15	NA	TRBJ1-2	NA	CASSQGGRGSYGYTF	TGCGCCAGCAGCCAAGGGGGCAGGGGCTCCTATGGCTACACCTTC
TRBV28	18	NA	TRBJ2-3	TRBD2	CASRSLAGAKPSTDTQYF	TGTGCCAGCAGATCCCTAGCGGGAGCGAAACCTAGCACAGATACGCAGTATTTT
TRBV2	14	once	TRBJ2-7	TRBD2	CASSTSGSFYEQYF	TGTGCCAGCAGTACTAGCGGGAGTTTCTACGAGCAGTACTTC
TRBV27	14	few	TRBJ2-5	TRBD1	CASSPDRDWETQYF	TGTGCCAGCAGTCCCGACAGGGATTGGGAGACCCAGTACTTC
TRBV21-1	15	NA	TRBJ1-3	NA	CASSSGRGFGNTIYF	TGTGCCAGCAGCTCAGGCAGGGGATTTGGAAACACCATATATTTT
TRBV11-2	15	NA	TRBJ1-1	TRBD1	CASSRAGTGRTEAFF	TGTGCCAGCAGCCGGGCCGGGACAGGGCGGACTGAAGCTTTCTTT
TRBV7-2	15	NA	TRBJ1-4	NA	CASSLMSGVGEKLFF	TGTGCCAGCAGCTTAATGTCAGGGGTTGGGGAAAAACTGTTTTTT
TRBV9	16	NA	TRBJ1-1	TRBD1	CASSTPTGGTITEAFF	TGTGCCAGCAGCACCCCGACAGGGGGTACGATCACTGAAGCTTTCTTT
TRBV6-1	14	NA	TRBJ2-7	NA	CASSERRGTDEQYF	TGTGCCAGCAGTGAACGTAGGGGAACAGACGAGCAGTACTTC
TRBV5-1	14	NA	TRBJ2-1	TRBD2	CASRPAREGGEQFF	TGCGCCAGCCGCCCGGCGCGGGAGGGAGGTGAGCAGTTCTTC
TRBV6-6	14	few	TRBJ2-7	TRBD2	CASSYSSGNYEQYF	TGTGCCAGCAGTTACTCTAGCGGGAACTACGAGCAGTACTTC
TRBV28	14	NA	TRBJ1-4	NA	CASSLGGGMKQLFF	TGTGCCAGCAGTTTAGGGGGGGGGATGAAGCAACTGTTTTTT
TRBV7-9	12	once	TRBJ2-3	NA	CASSPSTDTQYF	TGTGCCAGCAGCCCGAGCACAGATACGCAGTATTTT
TRBV19	15	NA	TRBJ2-2	NA	CASSMSSANTGELFF	TGTGCCAGTAGTATGTCTAGCGCGAACACCGGGGAGCTGTTTTTT
TRBV5-1	15	NA	TRBJ1-6	NA	CASSLAQTGSSPLHF	TGCGCCAGCAGCTTGGCCCAAACAGGGAGTTCACCCCTCCACTTT
TRBV29-1	12	NA	TRBJ2-5	TRBD1	CSVETGEETQYF	TGCAGCGTTGAGACAGGGGAGGAGACCCAGTACTTC
TRBV27	14	NA	TRBJ1-1	NA	CASSPSAGVAEAFF	TGTGCCAGCAGTCCCTCGGCAGGGGTGGCTGAAGCTTTCTTT
TRBV4-1	15	few	TRBJ2-1	NA	CASSPLVEEYNEQFF	TGCGCCAGCAGCCCCCTGGTAGAAGAGTACAATGAGCAGTTCTTC